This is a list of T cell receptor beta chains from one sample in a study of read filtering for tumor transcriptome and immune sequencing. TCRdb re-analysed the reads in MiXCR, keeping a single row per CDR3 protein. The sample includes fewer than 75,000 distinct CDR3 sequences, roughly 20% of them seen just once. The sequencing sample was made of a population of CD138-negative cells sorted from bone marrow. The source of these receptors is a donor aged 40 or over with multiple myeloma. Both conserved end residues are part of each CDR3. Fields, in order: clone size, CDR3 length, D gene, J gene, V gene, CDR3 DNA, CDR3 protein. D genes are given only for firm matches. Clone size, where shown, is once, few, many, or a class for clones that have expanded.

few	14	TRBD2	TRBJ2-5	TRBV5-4	TGTGCCAGCAGCTTACCGGGGGGTCAAGAGACCCAGTACTTC	CASSLPGGQETQYF
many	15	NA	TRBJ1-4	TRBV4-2	TGTGCCAGCAGCCAAGACCCGGCCCCTAATGAAAAACTGTTTTTT	CASSQDPAPNEKLFF
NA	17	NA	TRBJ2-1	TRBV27	TGTGCCAGCAGTTTCCGCCTCGGGGCTATCACCAACAATGAGCAGTTCTTC	CASSFRLGAITNNEQFF
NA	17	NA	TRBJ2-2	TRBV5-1	TGCGCCAGCAGCTTGCTCCCCGACACAGAGAACACCGGGGAGCTGTTTTTT	CASSLLPDTENTGELFF
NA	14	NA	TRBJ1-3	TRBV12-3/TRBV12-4	TGTGCCAGCAGCCCCGGGACCTCTGGAAACACCATATATTTT	CASSPGTSGNTIYF
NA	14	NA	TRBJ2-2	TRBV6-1	TGTGCCAGCAGTGTACCTCCTGGCACCGGGGAGCTGTTTTTT	CASSVPPGTGELFF
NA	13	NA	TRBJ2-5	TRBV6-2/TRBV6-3	TGTGCCAGCAGTTACGGGCCCCCCGAGACCCAGTACTTC	CASSYGPPETQYF
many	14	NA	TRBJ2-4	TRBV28	TGTGCCAGCAGTTCAGGGGGGTCCAAAAACATTCAGTACTTC	CASSSGGSKNIQYF
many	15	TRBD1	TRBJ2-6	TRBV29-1	TGCAGCGTTGAGGACAGGGTCTCTGGGGCCAACGTCCTGACTTTC	CSVEDRVSGANVLTF
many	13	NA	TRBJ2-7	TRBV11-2	TGTGCCAGCAGCTTAGCATCCGGTGTGGGGCAGTACTTC	CASSLASGVGQYF
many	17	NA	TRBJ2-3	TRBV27	TGTGCCAGCAGTTTAGGTTTGGTCGGATCTAGCACAGATACGCAGTATTTT	CASSLGLVGSSTDTQYF
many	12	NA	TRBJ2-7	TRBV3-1	TGTGCCAGCAGCCATGCCTCCTACGAGCAGTACTTC	CASSHASYEQYF
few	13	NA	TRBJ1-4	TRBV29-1	TGCAGCGTTGTTGAGATCATGGGTGAAAAACTGTTTTTT	CSVVEIMGEKLFF
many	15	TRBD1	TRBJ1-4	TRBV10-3	TGTGCCATCAGTGTCGGACAGGGCCTTGGTGAAAAACTGTTTTTT	CAISVGQGLGEKLFF
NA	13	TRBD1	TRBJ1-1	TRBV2	TGTGCCAGCCGGACAGGGGAAAGGGCTGAAGCTTTCTTT	CASRTGERAEAFF
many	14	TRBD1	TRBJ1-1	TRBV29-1	TGCAGCGGCCGACAGGGGACCTTAAACACTGAAGCTTTCTTT	CSGRQGTLNTEAFF
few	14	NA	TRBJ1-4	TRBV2	TGTGCCAGCAGTGACCAGGGGACCCTTGGAAAACTGTTTTTT	CASSDQGTLGKLFF
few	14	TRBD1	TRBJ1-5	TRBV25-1	TGTGCCAGCAGTGAAGGACAGGGCAATCAGCCCCAGCATTTT	CASSEGQGNQPQHF
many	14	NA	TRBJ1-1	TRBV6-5	TGTGCCAGCACCCGTGGCCCCATGAACACTGAAGCTTTCTTT	CASTRGPMNTEAFF
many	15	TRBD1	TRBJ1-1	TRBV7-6	TGTGCCAGCAGCCCAGGGACAGCGATGAACACTGAAGCTTTCTTT	CASSPGTAMNTEAFF
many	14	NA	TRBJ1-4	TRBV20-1	TGCAGTGCTACACCAGGGTTGTCACGCGAAAAACTGTTTTTT	CSATPGLSREKLFF
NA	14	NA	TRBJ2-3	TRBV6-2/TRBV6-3	TGTGCCAGCAGATCCTACCGGGACACAGATACGCAGTATTTT	CASRSYRDTDTQYF